This T cell receptor (beta chain) was sequenced in a study of CXCR3-negative and CXCR3-positive naive CD8 T cells. General study points: Hydrophobicity was higher for TRB CDR3s found in CXCR3-positive naive cells than in CXCR3-negative naive cells.

Comment on this clonotype: Antigen unknown.

The study made its TRB cDNA libraries by 5' RACE, adding UMI labels. TCRdb re-called the 5' RACE reads, yielding one record per CDR3 amino acid sequence without DNA. Its clone listing holds around 60,000 distinct CDR3 sequences. CDR1 and CDR2 from the germline V gene are LGHDT and YNNKEL (reference sequence). The CDR3 consists of 16 residues. The chain links TRBV3-1 to TRBJ2-5; TCRdb gives TRBD2 as the D gene, but with no DNA this cannot be confirmed. The clonotype originates from a human donor in good health. Some clones in this sample may be carry-over from other donors' samples. The sequenced sample was naive CXCR3+ CD8+ T cells from blood. Indicated subset: CD45RO-CCR7+CD27+CD95- naive CD8+ T cells expressing CXCR3 (TNR3+). CDR3: CASSQEVTSGGETQYF.